This entry lists 4 T cell receptor beta chains sequenced from one sample in a study of blood T cell repertoires in COVID-19 (dated by TCRdb to 2018 to 2020). The library was prepared using the immunoSEQ multiplex PCR assay. TCRdb stores this immuneACCESS table with in-frame sequences only. Part of the clones is absent; in the studies checked, under half of the shortfall reflects unresolved V genes, and no reason is known for the rest. This sample lists 300,000 to 450,000 clones; 87% were detected once. The ten largest account for 1.5% to 2.5% of the sample. The sample consisted of PBMCs or T cells enriched from blood (not recorded which). All receptors come from a man in his forties or fifties in a cohort exposed to, infected with or recovered from COVID-19 (not recorded which).

V usage is TRBV18 and J usage is TRBJ1-1; 8 nucleotides line up with TRBD1. V was pared by 3 bases and J by 0 bases, with 3 bases of the junction left unmatched. This CDR3 region has 15 residues. The germline V gene has CDR1 KGHSH and CDR2 LQKENI. The CDR3 region has the DNA TGTGCCAGCTCACCCCAGGGGGCTATGAACACTGAAGCTTTCTTT. This sequence encodes CASSPQGAMNTEAFF.

This clone appeared once. The V and J genes are TRBV19 and TRBJ2-1; D might be TRBD2 (6 bases). CDR3 length equals 16 residues. Germline V CDR1 and CDR2: LNHDA, SQIVND (reference sequence). The V end lost 2 bases, the J end lost 2 bases, and 13 bases lay between the germline ends. The CDR3 DNA sequence: TGTGCCAGTAGTATATTTTCGGCGGGACCCTACAATGAGCAGTTCTTC. The encoded protein is CASSIFSAGPYNEQFF.

A few counts support this clone. The rearrangement joins TRBV6-4 to TRBJ2-1, with D possibly being TRBD2 (5 bases). Trimming cost V 6 bases and J 7 bases, with 22 bases left between them. The CDR3 is made up of 16 amino acids. CDR1 is MRHNA, CDR2 SNTAGT, per germline. The CDR3 here is CASSVLSGDGKNEQFF. The CDR3 DNA follows: TGTGCCAGCAGCGTTCTGAGCGGAGATGGGAAAAATGAGCAGTTCTTC.

This sequence joins TRBV5-1 and TRBJ1-6, with 7 bases that match TRBD1. Per the germline V gene, CDR1 is SGHRS and CDR2 is YFSETQ. J lost 7 bases, V lost 6 bases, and 7 bases had no gene match. This CDR3 contains 14 residues. The CDR3: CASTSGQANSPLHF. The CDR3 region has the DNA TGCGCCAGCACCTCAGGACAGGCAAATTCACCCCTCCACTTT.